Listed below are T cell receptor beta chains from one sample, sequenced in a study of cytomegalovirus exposure and HLA in healthy donors. TCRdb's table, derived via immunoSEQ multiplex PCR, lists solely in-frame clones and lacks some. The table lists around 190,000 clones, about 83% of them singletons. Sequencing was carried out using PBMCs. The receptors were gathered from a female donor in good health and CMV-seronegative. Each CDR3 is given with its conserved first and last residue. D genes are given only for firm matches. Rows give clone size only sometimes, using once, few, many, or a class for an expanded clone.

D: TRBD1; J: TRBJ1-6; V: TRBV7-9; size: -; DNA: TGTGCCAGCAGCTTAGACGGGACAGTTTTGTATTCACCCCTCCACTTT; CDR3: CASSLDGTVLYSPLHF
D: -; J: TRBJ2-7; V: TRBV6-1; size: -; DNA: TGTGCCAGCAGTGAAAGTGGGGCGCCATCCTACGAGCAGTACTTC; CDR3: CASSESGAPSYEQYF
D: TRBD2; J: TRBJ2-7; V: TRBV6-5; size: -; DNA: TGTGCCAGCAGTTACTCAGGGACTAGCGCAACCTACGAGCAGTACTTC; CDR3: CASSYSGTSATYEQYF
D: TRBD1; J: TRBJ1-1; V: TRBV29-1; size: -; DNA: TGCAGCGTTACCCAGACAGGGAGTATCGCCGAAGCTTTCTTT; CDR3: CSVTQTGSIAEAFF
D: TRBD1; J: TRBJ1-5; V: TRBV2; size: -; DNA: TGTGCCAGCAAGGACGGGACAGGTAATCAGCCCCAGCATTTT; CDR3: CASKDGTGNQPQHF
D: -; J: TRBJ1-1; V: TRBV5-6; size: -; DNA: TGTGCCAGCAGCTTGGTTGCTGGGACTTCTGAAGCTTTCTTT; CDR3: CASSLVAGTSEAFF
D: -; J: TRBJ1-1; V: TRBV5-6; size: -; DNA: TGTGCCAGCAGCTTGGACAGCTATTCGAACACTGAAGCTTTCTTT; CDR3: CASSLDSYSNTEAFF
D: -; J: TRBJ1-1; V: TRBV6-5; size: -; DNA: TGTGCCAGCAGTTACTCCTTGACAGTGAACACTGAAGCTTTCTTT; CDR3: CASSYSLTVNTEAFF
D: -; J: TRBJ2-1; V: TRBV27; size: -; DNA: TGTGCCAGCAGTTACTCGGAAACGGGTAATGAGCAGTTCTTC; CDR3: CASSYSETGNEQFF
D: -; J: TRBJ1-2; V: TRBV5-1; size: -; DNA: TGCGCCAGCAGCCTCGACGGAGCTAACTATGGCTACACCTTC; CDR3: CASSLDGANYGYTF
D: TRBD1; J: TRBJ1-5; V: TRBV12-5; size: -; DNA: TGTGCTAGTGGTTTGTTCACGGGACAGGGGGTGACGGGGCGTCAGCCCCAGCATTTT; CDR3: CASGLFTGQGVTGRQPQHF
D: -; J: TRBJ2-3; V: TRBV7-2; size: once; DNA: TGTGCCAGCAGCTTAGTTCACGTTGAGGATACGCAGTATTTT; CDR3: CASSLVHVEDTQYF
D: TRBD1; J: TRBJ2-5; V: TRBV14; size: -; DNA: TGTGCCAGCAGCCCCCGACAGGGATCGATGGAGACCCAGTACTTC; CDR3: CASSPRQGSMETQYF
D: TRBD1; J: TRBJ2-7; V: TRBV13; size: once; DNA: TGTGCCAGCAGCTTAAGGGCTGACAGGGCCAGCCCCTACGAGCAGTACTTC; CDR3: CASSLRADRASPYEQYF
D: TRBD1; J: TRBJ1-6; V: TRBV6-5; size: -; DNA: TGTGCCAGCAGAGCCCGGACAGGGGTAAATTCACCCCTCCACTTT; CDR3: CASRARTGVNSPLHF
D: -; J: TRBJ1-5; V: TRBV6-5; size: -; DNA: TGTGCCAGCAGAACTACAAAATATAGCAATCAGCCCCAGCATTTT; CDR3: CASRTTKYSNQPQHF
D: TRBD1; J: TRBJ1-5; V: TRBV5-6; size: once; DNA: TGTGCCAGCAGCTTGTCCCGGGACAGGGTGGGCAATCAGCCCCAGCATTTT; CDR3: CASSLSRDRVGNQPQHF
D: TRBD1; J: TRBJ1-4; V: TRBV19; size: -; DNA: TGTGCCAGTAGTAACCCGGGACAGGGAAATGAAAAACTGTTTTTT; CDR3: CASSNPGQGNEKLFF
D: -; J: TRBJ1-1; V: TRBV5-4; size: few; DNA: TGTGCCAGCAGCTCCCCAGGTTTAATGAACACTGAAGCTTTCTTT; CDR3: CASSSPGLMNTEAFF
D: TRBD2; J: TRBJ2-2; V: TRBV5-4; size: -; DNA: TGTGCCAGCAGCCCGTTAGGGACTAGCGGCACCGGGGAGCTGTTTTTT; CDR3: CASSPLGTSGTGELFF
D: -; J: TRBJ2-7; V: TRBV9; size: -; DNA: TGTGCCAGCAGCGTAGCGGGTGCCTCCTACGAGCAGTACTTC; CDR3: CASSVAGASYEQYF
D: TRBD1; J: TRBJ1-6; V: TRBV27; size: -; DNA: TGTGCCAGCAGTTATCCAGGGGGCAATTCACCCCTCCACTTT; CDR3: CASSYPGGNSPLHF
D: -; J: TRBJ1-3; V: TRBV30; size: -; DNA: TGTGCCTGGAACTATAGTCCTGGAAACACCATATATTTT; CDR3: CAWNYSPGNTIYF
D: -; J: TRBJ2-1; V: TRBV9; size: -; DNA: TGTGCCAGCAGCGTAGCCCCCGGGACTGGGAATGAGCAGTTCTTC; CDR3: CASSVAPGTGNEQFF
D: -; J: TRBJ1-1; V: TRBV11-2; size: -; DNA: TGTGCCAGCAGCCAAGCCGGGGCTGAAGCTTTCTTT; CDR3: CASSQAGAEAFF
D: -; J: TRBJ2-3; V: TRBV7-9; size: -; DNA: TGTGCCAGCAGCTTTAGTGGTAGCACAGATACGCAGTATTTT; CDR3: CASSFSGSTDTQYF
D: TRBD1; J: TRBJ2-7; V: TRBV5-1; size: once; DNA: TGCGCCAGCAGCCCGTTAGGACAGGGCTACGAGCAGTACTTC; CDR3: CASSPLGQGYEQYF
D: -; J: TRBJ2-4; V: TRBV28; size: -; DNA: TGTGCCAGCTCAGGGGTGGGGGAAAACATTCAGTACTTC; CDR3: CASSGVGENIQYF